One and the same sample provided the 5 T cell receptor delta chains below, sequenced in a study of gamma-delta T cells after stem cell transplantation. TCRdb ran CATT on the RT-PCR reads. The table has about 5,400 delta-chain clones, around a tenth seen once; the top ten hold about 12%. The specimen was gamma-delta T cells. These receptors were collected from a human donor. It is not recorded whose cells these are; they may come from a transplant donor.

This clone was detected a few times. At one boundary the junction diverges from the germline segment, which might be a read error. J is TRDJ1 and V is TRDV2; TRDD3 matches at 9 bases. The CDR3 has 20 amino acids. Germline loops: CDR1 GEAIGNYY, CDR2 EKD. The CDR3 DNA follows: TGTGCCGGTGACACTGTGGCAACAGATTCTTCATGGGGGATAGGGGATAAACTCATCTTT. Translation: CAGDTVATDSSWGIGDKLIF.

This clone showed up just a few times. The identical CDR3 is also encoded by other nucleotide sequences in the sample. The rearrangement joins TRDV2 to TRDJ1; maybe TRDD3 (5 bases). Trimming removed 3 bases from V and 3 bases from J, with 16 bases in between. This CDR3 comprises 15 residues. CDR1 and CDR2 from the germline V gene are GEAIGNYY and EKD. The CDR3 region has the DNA TGTGCCTGTGACCCGGTACTGGACTTGCCCGATAAACTCATCTTT. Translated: CACDPVLDLPDKLIF.

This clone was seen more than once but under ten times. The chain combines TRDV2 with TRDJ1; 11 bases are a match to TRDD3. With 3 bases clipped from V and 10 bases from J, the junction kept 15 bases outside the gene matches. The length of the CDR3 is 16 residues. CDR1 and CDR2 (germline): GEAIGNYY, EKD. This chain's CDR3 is CACDSLLLGDKRGLIF. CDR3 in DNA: TGTGCCTGTGACTCCTTGCTACTGGGGGATAAAAGAGGACTCATCTTT.

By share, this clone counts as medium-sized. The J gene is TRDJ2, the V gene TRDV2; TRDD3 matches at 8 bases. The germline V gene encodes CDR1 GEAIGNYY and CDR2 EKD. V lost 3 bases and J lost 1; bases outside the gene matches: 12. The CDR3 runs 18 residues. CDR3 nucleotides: TGTGCCTGTGACTCCCTTACTGGGGGTGACCGTTTGACAGCACAACTCTTCTTT. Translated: CACDSLTGGDRLTAQLFF.

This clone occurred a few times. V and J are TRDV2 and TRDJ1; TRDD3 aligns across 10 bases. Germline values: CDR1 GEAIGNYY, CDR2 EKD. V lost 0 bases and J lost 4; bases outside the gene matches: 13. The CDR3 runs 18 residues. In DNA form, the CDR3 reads TGTGCCTGTGACACCTTACTGGGGGATCGCTCGGGCGGCGATAAACTCATCTTT. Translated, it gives CACDTLLGDRSGGDKLIF.